The 7 T cell receptor beta chains below were found in one sample sequenced in a study of blood T cell repertoires in COVID-19. Some clones are missing from TCRdb's copy, which holds only in-frame ones; the method was immunoSEQ multiplex PCR. The sample has some 300,000 clones; about 86% are singletons. Sequenced input: peripheral blood. The receptors were sampled from a woman in her 70s with COVID-19, enrolled during active disease.

This clone appeared a single time. The chain carries TRBV13 and TRBJ1-1; TRBD1 might be the D (6 bases). The CDR3 sequence is 15 residues long. Germline V CDR1 and CDR2: PRHDT, FYEKMQ (reference sequence). Trimming took off 3 bases at V and 3 bases at J, with 14 bases between the two ends. This CDR3 reads CASSFLRQGYTEAFF. DNA of the CDR3: TGTGCCAGCAGCTTTTTACGGCAGGGGTACACTGAAGCTTTCTTT.

In its sample, this clone was seen a few times. The CDR3 sequence is CASSAEPTNEKLFF. The CDR3 DNA reads as TGTGCCAGCAGCGCCGAGCCTACTAATGAAAAACTGTTTTTT. The chain links TRBV9 to TRBJ1-4; D is unresolved. The length of the CDR3 is 14 residues. V was pared by 3 bases and J by 2 bases, with 8 bases between. The germline V gene has CDR1 SGDLS and CDR2 YYNGEE.

The rearrangement uses TRBV10-3 and TRBJ2-1; D is possibly TRBD1 (6 bases). The V end lost 6 bases, the J end lost 2 bases, and 17 bases lay between the germline ends. Germline values: CDR1 ENHRY, CDR2 SYGVKD. The CDR3 sequence is 16 residues long. In nucleotides, the CDR3 is TGTGCCATCAGAGCCACAGGGTCCGGAACCTACAATGAGCAGTTCTTC. Protein: CAIRATGSGTYNEQFF.

V is TRBV29-1 and J is TRBJ2-5; possibly TRBD2 for D (5 bases). V dropped 6 bases and J dropped 5 bases, with 16 bases sitting between them. Germline loops: CDR1 SQVTM, CDR2 ANQGSEA. The CDR3 is made up of 13 amino acids. CDR3 sequence (DNA): TGCAGCGTAGCGGACGTCTCTAGGGAGACCCAGTACTTC. It translates to CSVADVSRETQYF.

The gene calls are TRBV28 and TRBJ1-1, with TRBD1 identical over 8 bases. The CDR3 has 14 amino acids. With 5 bases clipped from V and 5 bases from J, the junction kept 7 bases outside the gene matches. The germline CDR1 and CDR2 sequences are MDHEN and SYDVKM. CDR3 residues: CASSLGQGWTEAFF. The CDR3 DNA reads as TGTGCCAGCAGTCTCGGACAGGGATGGACTGAAGCTTTCTTT.

The chain combines TRBV9 with TRBJ2-7, with 7 nucleotides matching TRBD2. The V gene's germline CDR1 is SGDLS and CDR2 YYNGEE. CDR3 length equals 14 residues. Trimming removed 4 bases from V and 1 base from J; junction bases left unmatched: 5. CDR3 sequence: CASSTRDYSYEQYF. For the CDR3, the DNA is TGTGCCAGCAGCACACGGGACTATTCCTACGAGCAGTACTTC.

V gene TRBV3-1 (or the pseudogene TRBV3-2) combines with J gene TRBJ1-6; the D gene is possibly TRBD1 (5 bases). V was clipped by 8 bases and J by 7 bases, with 18 bases between them. Germline V gives CDR1 LGHDT, CDR2 YNNKEL (reference sequence). This CDR3 is built from 15 residues. The CDR3 DNA is TGTGCCAGCGGCGGGGCCGAAGGAGGCAATTCACCCCTCCACTTT. This encodes CASGGAEGGNSPLHF.